This T cell receptor (beta chain) is from a study of blood T cell repertoires in COVID-19. Study as a whole: COVID-19 samples from acute and convalescent phases originated in the United States, Italy and Spain.

TCRdb keeps only in-frame clones here, not all; method: immunoSEQ multiplex PCR. The table records some 200,000 clones, 80% to 95% of them present only once. Germline lookup yields CDR1 GTSNPN and CDR2 SVGIG (reference sequence). CDR3 length equals 15 residues. Trimming removed 2 bases from V and 8 bases from J, with 18 bases in between. The receptor was derived from a man aged 50 to 59 with acute or convalescent COVID-19. Sequenced sample: peripheral blood. The chain has TRBV30 and TRBJ1-4, with D perhaps TRBD1 (6 bases). The DNA of the CDR3 is TGTGCCTGGAGTCCCCCGGGACACCGGCTGGAAAAACTGTTTTTT. Its translation: CAWSPPGHRLEKLFF.